This T cell receptor beta chain was recovered during a study of T cell changes during pregnancy in multiple sclerosis. Germline assignment: CDR1 SGHRS and CDR2 YFSETQ. With 1 base clipped from V and 3 bases from J, the junction kept 1 base outside the gene matches. The CDR3 runs to 14 residues. Method: immunoSEQ multiplex PCR; TCRdb's copy keeps in-frame clones and lacks some. The data show more than 30,000 clones, 93% seen once. The J gene is TRBJ2-7, the V gene TRBV5-1; 10 nucleotides match TRBD2. Source: CD8+ T cells from peripheral blood mononuclear cells, taken in the third trimester of pregnancy. This receptor was taken from a female donor with multiple sclerosis, enrolled in a pregnancy study. CDR3 coding DNA: TGCGCCAGCAGCTTGACTAGCGGGGTCTACGAGCAGTACTTC. Amino acids: CASSLTSGVYEQYF. Full variable domain (missing parts from reference TRBV5-1 and TRBJ2-7): KAGVTQTPRYLIKTRGQQVTLSCSPISGHRSVSWYQQTPGQGLQFLFEYFSETQRNKGNFPGRFSGRQFSNSRSEMNVSTLELGDSALYLCASSLTSGVYEQYFGPGTRLTVT.